This T cell receptor beta chain is drawn from a study of blood T cell repertoires in COVID-19. Original data processing: By means of reference gene primer amplification, nucleated cell counts were estimated. Produced via immunoSEQ multiplex PCR; TCRdb's table is partial and in-frame only. V and J calls and clone size are as listed in that table; D and trimming were resolved from the DNA. The repertoire has tens of thousands of clones, 87% of them found once; the top ten carry 5.1%. The CDR3 loop spans 15 amino acids. Germline-derived CDR1 and CDR2 are SNHLY and FYNNEI. Trimming cost V 10 bases and J 1 base; bases outside gene matches: 11.

This chain uses TRBV2 with TRBJ2-5; the match to TRBD2 covers 8 bases. The origin of this receptor is a man at least 80 years old in a cohort sampled during active COVID-19. Specimen: peripheral blood. The CDR3 loop is CATQVNGGAQETQYF. In DNA, the CDR3 is TGTGCCACCCAGGTTAACGGGGGGGCCCAAGAGACCCAGTACTTC.